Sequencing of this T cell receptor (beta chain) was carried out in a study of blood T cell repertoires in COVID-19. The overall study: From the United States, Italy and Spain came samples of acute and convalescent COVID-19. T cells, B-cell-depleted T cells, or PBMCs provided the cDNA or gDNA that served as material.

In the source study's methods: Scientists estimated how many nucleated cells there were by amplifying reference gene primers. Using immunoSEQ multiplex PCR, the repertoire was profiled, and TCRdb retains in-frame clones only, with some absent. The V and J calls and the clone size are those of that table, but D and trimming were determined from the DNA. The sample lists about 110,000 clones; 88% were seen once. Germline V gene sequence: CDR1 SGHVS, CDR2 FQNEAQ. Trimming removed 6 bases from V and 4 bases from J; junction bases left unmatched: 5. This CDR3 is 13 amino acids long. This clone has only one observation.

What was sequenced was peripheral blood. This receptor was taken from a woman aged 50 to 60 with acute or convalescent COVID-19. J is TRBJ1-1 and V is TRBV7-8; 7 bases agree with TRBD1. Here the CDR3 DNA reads TGTGCCAGCAGGCAGCCAGGGGGCACTGAAGCTTTCTTT. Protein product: CASRQPGGTEAFF.